Listed below are T cell receptor beta chains from one sample, sequenced in a study of blood T cells in healthy people across ages. TCRdb re-called the 5' RACE reads with MiXCR, one entry per CDR3 protein. The sample records about 650,000 distinct CDR3 sequences, approximately 31% being singletons. The sample was blood. These receptors originate from a woman older than 75 in good health. The CDR3 runs from the conserved cysteine through the conserved F or W. A D gene is named only where the DNA matches it firmly. Where a row states a size, it is once, few, many or the class of an expanded clone; other rows omit it.

D gene	V gene	clone size	J gene	CDR3 protein	CDR3 DNA
NA	TRBV15	NA	TRBJ2-3	CATSRDRDGTDTQYF	TGTGCCACCAGCAGAGACAGGGATGGCACAGATACGCAGTATTTT
TRBD1	TRBV3-1	many	TRBJ1-2	CASSQDRTGGGYTF	TGTGCCAGCAGCCAAGATCGGACAGGAGGGGGCTACACCTTC
NA	TRBV18	few	TRBJ1-1	CASSPEQNTEAFF	TGTGCCAGCTCTCCCGAGCAGAACACTGAAGCTTTCTTT
TRBD2	TRBV7-2	many	TRBJ2-3	CASSLDRGGTTDTQYF	TGTGCCAGCAGCTTAGACCGCGGGGGGACGACAGATACGCAGTATTTT
TRBD1	TRBV14	few	TRBJ2-5	CASSQPRTGGLETQYF	TGTGCCAGCAGCCAACCAAGGACAGGGGGTCTAGAGACCCAGTACTTC
TRBD1	TRBV5-1	many	TRBJ2-3	CASTARTGGNTDTQYF	TGCGCCAGCACCGCCCGGACAGGGGGGAACACAGATACGCAGTATTTT
NA	TRBV18	many	TRBJ2-1	CASSPVVYNEQFF	TGTGCCAGCTCACCAGTAGTCTACAATGAGCAGTTCTTC
NA	TRBV20-1	NA	TRBJ2-3	CSATKVAVSTDTQYF	TGCAGTGCCACCAAGGTGGCGGTTAGCACAGATACGCAGTATTTT
TRBD2	TRBV30	few	TRBJ2-3	CAWTSGGLSTDTQYF	TGTGCCTGGACTAGCGGGGGCCTCAGCACAGATACGCAGTATTTT
TRBD1	TRBV6-2/TRBV6-3	many	TRBJ2-7	CASSYAGTGTYEQYF	TGTGCCAGCAGCTACGCGGGGACAGGGACTTACGAGCAGTACTTC
NA	TRBV27	NA	TRBJ2-3	CASSSRDSDTQYF	TGTGCCAGCAGTTCTCGGGACTCAGATACGCAGTATTTT
TRBD1	TRBV28	NA	TRBJ2-6	CASSDRGQRGANVLTF	TGTGCCAGCAGTGACAGGGGGCAACGTGGGGCCAACGTCCTGACTTTC
TRBD2	TRBV5-6	many	TRBJ2-1	CASKSGTSGDNEQFF	TGTGCCAGCAAGTCCGGGACTAGCGGGGATAATGAGCAGTTCTTC
TRBD2	TRBV4-2	NA	TRBJ2-3	CASSHQDSGVKLGTGTQYF	TGTGCCAGCAGCCACCAGGATAGCGGGGTAAAGTTGGGCACAGGTACGCAGTATTTT
NA	TRBV20-1	many	TRBJ2-5	CSASAVGGQETQYF	TGCAGTGCTAGCGCAGTGGGGGGACAAGAGACCCAGTACTTC
NA	TRBV6-6	few	TRBJ1-2	CASSPHPVTYDYTF	TGTGCCAGCAGTCCGCACCCGGTGACATATGACTACACCTTC
TRBD1	TRBV3-1	few	TRBJ1-2	CASSQDGQGGGYTF	TGTGCCAGCAGCCAAGATGGGCAGGGGGGTGGCTACACCTTC
NA	TRBV27	many	TRBJ2-7	CASGKRGSYEQYF	TGTGCCAGCGGCAAGCGTGGATCCTACGAGCAGTACTTC
TRBD2	TRBV20-1	many	TRBJ2-3	CSALRLAGGTDTQYF	TGCAGTGCACTCAGACTAGCGGGGGGCACAGATACGCAGTATTTT
TRBD2	TRBV2	many	TRBJ2-7	CASRSGTSGAYEQYF	TGTGCCAGCAGGTCCGGGACTAGCGGGGCCTACGAGCAGTACTTC
NA	TRBV5-1	many	TRBJ2-7	CASRLVGDASYEQYF	TGCGCCAGCAGATTGGTAGGGGACGCATCCTACGAGCAGTACTTC
NA	TRBV12-3/TRBV12-4	many	TRBJ1-1	CASRPGPAAEAFF	TGTGCCAGCAGACCGGGACCGGCCGCTGAAGCTTTCTTT
NA	TRBV9	few	TRBJ2-1	CASSVIGHEQFF	TGTGCCAGCAGCGTAATAGGGCATGAGCAGTTCTTC
TRBD2	TRBV5-5	NA	TRBJ2-5	CVSREGLAEQYF	TGTGTCAGCAGGGAAGGACTAGCGGAGCAGTACTTC
TRBD1	TRBV12-3/TRBV12-4	NA	TRBJ2-3	CASRKPPGQVSADAQYF	TGTGCCAGCAGGAAACCTCCTGGACAGGTCAGCGCAGATGCGCAGTATTTT
NA	TRBV11-2	few	TRBJ1-1	CASSLGAGSLNTEAFF	TGTGCCAGCAGCTTAGGTGCGGGGTCTCTGAACACTGAAGCTTTCTTT
NA	TRBV5-6	many	TRBJ2-7	CASSLHVMETETYEQYF	TGTGCCAGCAGCTTGCATGTTATGGAGACGGAGACCTACGAGCAGTACTTC
TRBD1	TRBV30	many	TRBJ2-7	CAWGLQGAYEQYF	TGTGCCTGGGGTCTCCAGGGGGCCTACGAGCAGTACTTC
NA	TRBV29-1	few	TRBJ1-1	CSVVVEGYTEAFF	TGCAGCGTTGTAGTTGAGGGGTACACTGAAGCTTTCTTT
NA	TRBV4-2	many	TRBJ2-7	CASGKGDRVEQYF	TGTGCCAGCGGGAAGGGCGACCGCGTGGAGCAGTACTTC
NA	TRBV12-3/TRBV12-4	NA	TRBJ1-1	CASSFPDKGEAFF	TGTGCCAGCAGTTTCCCCGACAAGGGTGAAGCTTTCTTT
NA	TRBV11-2	NA	TRBJ2-2	CASRAGDRGFGELFF	TGTGCCAGCAGGGCGGGAGACAGGGGATTCGGGGAGCTGTTTTTT
NA	TRBV21-1	NA	TRBJ1-6	CASSKAHRGPSPLHF	TGTGCCAGCAGCAAAGCGCACAGGGGGCCTTCACCCCTCCACTTT
NA	TRBV6-5	NA	TRBJ1-1	CASSAPYNTEAFF	TGTGCCAGCAGTGCCCCTTATAACACTGAAGCTTTCTTT
NA	TRBV5-4	many	TRBJ2-6	CASSLQGYGANVLTF	TGTGCCAGCAGCTTACAGGGATACGGGGCCAACGTCCTGACTTTC
NA	TRBV29-1	few	TRBJ2-6	CSVQTGANVLTF	TGCAGCGTTCAGACAGGGGCCAACGTCCTGACTTTC
NA	TRBV20-1	many	TRBJ1-2	CSARSEDSLNYGYTF	TGCAGTGCTAGATCCGAGGACAGCTTGAACTATGGCTACACCTTC
TRBD1	TRBV12-5	many	TRBJ2-3	CASGRDRSTDTQYF	TGTGCTAGTGGCCGGGACAGGAGCACAGATACGCAGTATTTT
TRBD1	TRBV6-2/TRBV6-3	NA	TRBJ1-1	CASRPRDRGKNTEAFF	TGTGCCAGCAGACCCCGGGACAGGGGAAAGAACACTGAAGCTTTCTTT